The clone carrying this TCR beta chain has at least ten counts. This CDR3 comprises 13 residues. Germline CDR1 and CDR2: MNHNY and SVGAGI (reference sequence). V lost 2 bases and J lost 7; bases outside the gene matches: 2. The data are from a study of spatial heterogeneity in lung cancer. Time point of the sample: sample taken at primary tumor resection. The study sequenced unsorted whole RNA from tumor, nontumor lung or frozen PBMC. Using its own MiXCR run on the 5' RACE reads, TCRdb lists one record per CDR3 protein. This sample has around 41,000 distinct CDR3 sequences, with approximately 7% found just once.

The sequencing used PBMCs, collected at surgery. The clonotype comes from a female donor with early-stage non-small cell lung cancer. The chain combines TRBV6-6 with TRBJ2-1, with 7 bases identical to TRBD1. This chain's CDR3 is CASSYIQGNEQFF. As DNA, the CDR3 is TGTGCCAGCAGTTACATACAGGGGAATGAGCAGTTCTTC.